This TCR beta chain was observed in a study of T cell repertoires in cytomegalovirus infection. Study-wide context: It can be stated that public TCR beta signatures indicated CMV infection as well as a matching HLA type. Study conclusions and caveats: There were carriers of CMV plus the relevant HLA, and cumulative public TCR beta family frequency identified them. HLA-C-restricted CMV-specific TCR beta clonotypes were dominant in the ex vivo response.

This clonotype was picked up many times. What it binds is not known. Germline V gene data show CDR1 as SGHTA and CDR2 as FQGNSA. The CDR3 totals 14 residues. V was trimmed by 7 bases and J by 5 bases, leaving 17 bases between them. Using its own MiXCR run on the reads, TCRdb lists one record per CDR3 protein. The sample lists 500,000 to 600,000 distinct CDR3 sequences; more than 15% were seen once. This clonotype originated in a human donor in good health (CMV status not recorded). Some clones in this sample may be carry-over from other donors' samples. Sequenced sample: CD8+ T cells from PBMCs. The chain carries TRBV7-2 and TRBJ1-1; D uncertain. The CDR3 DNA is TGTGCCAGCAATCTAGATAGTTTTGGTACTGAAGCTTTCTTT. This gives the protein CASNLDSFGTEAFF.